This TCR beta chain was found in a study of T cells in localized non-small cell lung cancer. Study results and limitations: A denser population of T cells in blood accompanied longer overall survival. Measurement of T cell clonality placed uninvolved adjacent lung highest, above the level in tumor. A median of 57 of the top 100 tumor clones appeared in adjacent lung, which was paired and uninvolved.

Germline trimming cut 2 bases from V and 11 bases from J; bases unmatched to any gene: 2. The germline V gene encodes CDR1 SGHTA and CDR2 FQGTGA. There are 12 residues in the CDR3. As to this clone: Its cognate antigen is unknown.

Produced via immunoSEQ multiplex PCR; TCRdb's table is partial and in-frame only. There are 130,000 or so clones in the sample; around 92% occur only once, and approximately 1.5% lies in the top ten. The TCR sequence derives from a female donor over 55 with stage I lung adenocarcinoma. The gene calls are TRBV7-3 and TRBJ1-1, with TRBD1 identical over 10 bases. The source was peripheral blood, collected before any cancer treatment. The CDR3 nucleotides are TGTGCCAGCAGCTTACCGGGACAGGGGGCTTTCTTT. This translates into CASSLPGQGAFF.